Presented here are 25 T cell receptor beta chains from one specimen sequenced in a study of immune heterogeneity within non-small cell lung tumors. Genomic DNA extracted from bulk tumor tissue served as template. A total of about 0.6 ug was used per sample. Far-apart biopsies, several per primary tumor, were taken during surgery. Patients underwent curative surgery for non-small cell lung cancer (untreated and newly diagnosed). A multiplex PCR containing 32 V primers and 13 J primers was used to amplify TCR beta CDR3. MiXCR, run by TCRdb on the multiplex PCR reads, gives a single entry per CDR3 protein. The sample includes around 11,000 distinct CDR3 sequences, under 25% of them seen just once. The sequencing input was lung tumor tissue. These receptors originate from a man in his fifties or sixties with non-small cell lung cancer.

By sample share, this clonotype is medium-sized. The chain recombines TRBV7-9 with TRBJ1-5, with TRBD1 matching 8 bases. Germline trimming cut 3 bases from V and 6 bases from J; bases unmatched to any gene: 13. Germline loops: CDR1 SEHNR, CDR2 FQNEAQ (reference sequence). The CDR3 totals 17 residues. The CDR3 DNA sequence: TGTGCCAGCAGCTTGATACAGGGGGTCCCAGGGGGTCAGCCCCAGCATTTT. Its protein product is CASSLIQGVPGGQPQHF.

By sample fraction, this clonotype is medium-sized. This rearrangement joins TRBV2 to TRBJ1-6; maybe TRBD1 (6 bases). Germline V CDR1 and CDR2: SNHLY, FYNNEI. V was cut by 6 bases and J by 5 bases, with 11 bases left in between. The CDR3 spans 14 residues. The chain's CDR3 is CASSARGNNSPLHF. Here the CDR3 DNA reads TGTGCCAGCAGCGCCAGGGGAAATAATTCACCCCTCCACTTT.

On this clonotype: A much larger clone differs by one base, so this may be a read error. The J gene is TRBJ2-7, the V gene TRBV6-2 or TRBV6-3; no definite D call. The CDR3 spans 13 residues. CDR1 is MNHEY, CDR2 SVGEGT, per germline. This CDR3 reads CASSYSFSCEQYF. The CDR3 DNA is TGTGCCAGCAGTTACTCTTTTTCCTGCGAGCAGTACTTC.

This clonotype was observed a handful of times. This chain links TRBV2 with TRBJ1-1; no clear D gene. This CDR3 is 14 amino acids long. Germline V gene data show CDR1 as SNHLY and CDR2 as FYNNEI. With 4 bases removed from V and 0 bases from J, the gap between germline ends came to 9 bases. CDR3 protein: CASSARPMNTEAFF. CDR3 coding DNA: TGTGCCAGCAGTGCAAGGCCTATGAACACTGAAGCTTTCTTT. The full variable domain, its missing parts supplied by reference TRBV2 and TRBJ1-1, is EPEVTQTPSHQVTQMGQEVILRCVPISNHLYFYWYRQILGQKVEFLVSFYNNEISEKSEIFDDQFSVERPDGSNFTLKIRSTKLEDSAMYFCASSARPMNTEAFFGQGTRLTVV.

This clonotype is judged medium-sized (0.01 to 0.1%). The chain uses TRBV9 and TRBJ1-1; possibly TRBD1 for D (6 bases). The germline V gene encodes CDR1 SGDLS and CDR2 YYNGEE. The CDR3 is made up of 14 amino acids. Deletions cut 1 base from V and 1 base from J, with 8 bases between. CDR3 nucleotide sequence: TGTGCCAGCAGCGTATTGGGGGCGAACACTGAAGCTTTCTTT. Protein: CASSVLGANTEAFF. Looking up the rest from reference TRBV9 and TRBJ1-1 gives the full variable domain: DSGVTQTPKHLITATGQRVTLRCSPRSGDLSVYWYQQSLDQGLQFLIQYYNGEERAKGNILERFSAQQFPDLHSELNLSSLELGDSALYFCASSVLGANTEAFFGQGTRLTVV.

The chain combines TRBV7-9 with TRBJ1-1, with D perhaps TRBD1 (5 bases). CDR1 is SEHNR, CDR2 FQNEAQ, per germline (reference sequence). V dropped 0 bases and J dropped 4 bases, with 9 bases sitting between them. The CDR3 contains 14 residues. The CDR3 spells CASSLATGRTEAFF. In nucleotides, the CDR3 is TGTGCCAGCAGCTTAGCTACAGGTCGCACTGAAGCTTTCTTT.

The rearrangement joins TRBV24-1 to TRBJ2-1; 7 bases agree with TRBD2. Trimming removed 5 bases from V and 7 bases from J; junction bases left unmatched: 7. The CDR3 runs 14 residues. From germline, CDR1 is KGHDR and CDR2 SFDVKD. The CDR3 nucleotides read TGTGCCACCAGTGGATGGGGGGGGACGAATGAGCAGTTCTTC. This codes for CATSGWGGTNEQFF.

By share, this clonotype ranks as medium-sized (0.01 to 0.1%). The chain joins TRBV5-1 to TRBJ2-3; D uncertain. The V gene lost 0 bases and the J gene lost 0 bases, with 8 bases spanning the gap. The germline V gene has CDR1 SGHRS and CDR2 YFSETQ. The CDR3 runs 15 residues. CDR3 residues: CASSLAAASTDTQYF. As DNA, the CDR3 is TGCGCCAGCAGCTTGGCGGCAGCCAGCACAGATACGCAGTATTTT.

The V gene is TRBV30, the J gene TRBJ1-4; TRBD1 is a possible D gene (5 bases). Per the germline V gene, CDR1 is GTSNPN and CDR2 is SVGIG (reference sequence). Trimming removed 5 bases from V and 16 bases from J, with 26 bases in between. The CDR3 is 14 residues long. This CDR3 is CAWSRPGQGPSRFF. For the CDR3, the DNA is TGTGCCTGGTCCCGCCCAGGGCAGGGCCCTAGTCGGTTTTTT. The full variable domain, its missing parts supplied by reference TRBV30 and TRBJ1-4, is SQTIHQWPATLVQPVGSPLSLECTVEGTSNPNLYWYRQAAGRGLQLLFYSVGIGQISSEVPQNLSASRPQDRQFILSSKKLLLSDSGFYLCAWSRPGQGPSRFFGSGTQLSVL.

The sample holds a few counts of this clonotype. The CDR3 is CASSYLGGSETQYF. The CDR3 nucleotides are TGCGCCAGCAGCTACCTTGGGGGGTCAGAGACCCAGTACTTC. The chain has TRBV5-1 and TRBJ2-5; maybe TRBD2 (6 bases). Germline V gene lookup returns CDR1 SGHRS and CDR2 YFSETQ. The CDR3 extends over 14 amino acids. The germline V and J ends were trimmed by 3 bases and 4 bases, with 13 bases remaining between them.

This clonotype is medium-sized (0.01 to 0.1%) in the sample. This rearrangement joins TRBV5-1 to TRBJ2-7; D is possibly TRBD2 (5 bases). The V gene's germline CDR1 is SGHRS and CDR2 YFSETQ. The CDR3 runs 14 residues. Trimming took 0 bases from V and 0 from J, leaving 7 bases between them. CDR3 coding DNA: TGCGCCAGCAGCTTGGTCGGGGACTCCTACGAGCAGTACTTC. It encodes CASSLVGDSYEQYF.

This clonotype has at least ten counts. V and J are TRBV11-1 and TRBJ2-3; 11 nucleotides match TRBD2. The trim removed 0 bases at V and 0 bases at J, leaving 2 bases unmatched. The CDR3 runs 17 residues. Germline CDR1 reads SGHAT; CDR2 reads FQDESV (reference sequence). The CDR3 region has the DNA TGTGCCAGCAGCTTAGCGACTAGCGGGACTAGCACAGATACGCAGTATTTT. The encoded protein is CASSLATSGTSTDTQYF.

Concerning this clonotype: The germline gene is not matched at one end of the junction; a read error may be the cause. The chain carries TRBV7-9 and TRBJ1-3; D perhaps matches TRBD1 (6 bases). The V gene's germline CDR1 is SEHNR and CDR2 FQNEAQ (reference sequence). The CDR3 contains 12 residues. In DNA form, the CDR3 reads TGTGCCAGCAGCGAACAGGGAAACACCATGTATTTT. Encoded protein: CASSEQGNTMYF.

The chain recombines TRBV9 with TRBJ2-7, with D uncertain. V lost 0 bases to trimming and J lost 4 bases, with 8 bases between them. Germline V gene sequence: CDR1 SGDLS, CDR2 YYNGEE. This CDR3 is 13 amino acids long. The CDR3 loop is CASSVEGSYEQYF. CDR3 sequence (DNA): TGTGCCAGCAGCGTAGAAGGTTCGTACGAGCAGTACTTC.

This clonotype is medium-sized. The chain recombines TRBV12-3 or TRBV12-4 with TRBJ2-7; 8 bases line up with TRBD2. The CDR3 runs to 17 residues. V dropped 6 bases and J dropped 5; count of bases not matched to a gene: 18. DNA of the CDR3: TGTGCCAGCAGCCTGGGTTCAGGAGTCGGGAGGGTCGACGAGCAGTACTTC. Translation gives CASSLGSGVGRVDEQYF.

The chain couples TRBV30 to TRBJ2-7, with 8 bases identical to TRBD1. The CDR3 runs 13 residues. V shed 2 bases, J shed 6 bases, and the junction held 6 bases outside the gene matches. Germline assignment: CDR1 GTSNPN and CDR2 SVGIG (reference sequence). DNA for the CDR3: TGTGCCTGGAGTAAGAACAGGGGGAGCGAGCAGTACTTC. It encodes CAWSKNRGSEQYF.

This clonotype is medium-sized. The chain uses TRBV28 and TRBJ1-5, with D unresolved. Trimming left V 7 bases short and J 4 bases short, with 17 bases between. Per germline, CDR1 MDHEN and CDR2 SYDVKM. CDR3 length: 15 amino acids. In DNA form, the CDR3 reads TGTGCCAGCACCCTACCGACGAGGCCTAATCAGCCCCAGCATTTT. This codes for CASTLPTRPNQPQHF. The full variable domain, in which reference TRBV28 and TRBJ1-5 provide the parts outside the CDR3, is DVKVTQSSRYLVKRTGEKVFLECVQDMDHENMFWYRQDPGLGLRLIYFSYDVKMKEKGDIPEGYSVSREKKERFSLILESASTNQTSMYLCASTLPTRPNQPQHFGDGTRLSIL.

The chain uses TRBV3-1 and TRBJ1-2, with D maybe TRBD1 (6 bases). This CDR3 comprises 12 residues. The V gene lost 4 bases and the J gene lost 8 bases, with 11 bases spanning the gap. CDR1 and CDR2 (germline): LGHDT, YNNKEL (reference sequence). DNA of the CDR3: TGTGCCAGCAGCCTCACAGGGATCGGCTACACCTTC. Protein: CASSLTGIGYTF.

The chain links TRBV2 to TRBJ1-2, with 9 bases that match TRBD1. Losses at the gene ends were 3 bases for V and 0 bases for J; bases not matched to a gene: 8. The CDR3 runs to 17 residues. Germline V gives CDR1 SNHLY, CDR2 FYNNEI. The CDR3, as DNA: TGTGCCAGCAGTGACCGGACAGGGGAGAGAGCTAACTATGGCTACACCTTC. Its protein product is CASSDRTGERANYGYTF.

This clonotype is medium-sized. This sequence joins TRBV5-5 and TRBJ2-7; 8 positions match TRBD1. V was pared by 4 bases and J by 0 bases, with 3 bases of the junction left unmatched. The CDR3 is made up of 14 amino acids. Germline CDR1 and CDR2: SGHKS and YYEKEE (reference sequence). The CDR3 DNA reads as TGTGCCAGCAGCGCCGACAGGGGCTCCTACGAGCAGTACTTC. Translated: CASSADRGSYEQYF.

This clonotype is medium-sized within its sample. The CDR3 bases are TGTGCCAGCTCACAGGGACAGATCAATCAGCCCCAGCATTTT. It specifies CASSQGQINQPQHF. The chain carries TRBV18 and TRBJ1-5; 7 bases are a match to TRBD1. Germline V gene data show CDR1 as KGHSH and CDR2 as LQKENI. There are 14 residues in the CDR3. J was trimmed by 3 bases and V by 4 bases; bases with no gene match: 3.

This clonotype turned up a few times. V gene TRBV9 combines with J gene TRBJ1-1; D ambiguous. V was clipped by 3 bases and J by 6 bases, with 15 bases between them. CDR1 is SGDLS and CDR2 is YYNGEE in the germline V gene. The CDR3 loop spans 14 amino acids. This CDR3 reads CASSGGTASAEAFF. The DNA for the CDR3 is TGTGCCAGCAGCGGAGGCACGGCTTCGGCTGAAGCTTTCTTT.

This clonotype has only a few counts. The chain recombines TRBV11-2 with TRBJ2-5; the D gene is possibly TRBD1 (5 bases). Deletions cut 7 bases from V and 5 bases from J, with 20 bases between. From germline, CDR1 is SGHAT and CDR2 FQNNGV. CDR3 length: 15 amino acids. The chain's CDR3 is CASNLGAARDETQYF. The CDR3 DNA reads as TGTGCCAGCAATTTGGGTGCGGCCAGGGATGAGACCCAGTACTTC.

Many counts were recorded for this clonotype. The chain has TRBV6-4 and TRBJ2-7, with 8 bases lining up with TRBD2. With V trimmed by 5 bases and J by 9 bases, 12 bases remained unmatched. CDR3 length: 14 amino acids. Germline V gene lookup returns CDR1 MRHNA and CDR2 SNTAGT. DNA for the CDR3: TGTGCCAGCAGTCAGATCAGCGGGAGTATCGGGCAGTACTTC. This encodes CASSQISGSIGQYF.

This clonotype has ten or more counts. The V call is TRBV20-1, the J call TRBJ2-5; D unresolved. This CDR3 comprises 11 residues. Per the germline V gene, CDR1 is DFQATT and CDR2 is SNEGSKA (reference sequence). V lost 4 bases, J lost 2 bases, and 5 bases lay in between. This CDR3 is CSATHQETQYF. CDR3 sequence (DNA): TGCAGTGCTACACATCAAGAGACCCAGTACTTC.